A selection of T cell receptor beta chains follows, all from one sample in a study of CD8+ T cells in alopecia areata. Clones were read by immunoSEQ multiplex PCR, and TCRdb kept only the in-frame ones, dropping some. The table has about 160,000 clones, approximately 65% seen once. The starting material was CD4+ T cells sorted from blood, obtained at week 4, from a patient treated with tofacitinib. These TCRs come from a human donor with alopecia areata. The CDR3 runs from the conserved cysteine through the conserved F or W.

v_call cdr3_aa
TRBV14 CASSQDPTSASYEQYF
TRBV23-1 CASSQSPAKNIQYF
TRBV30 CAWRSPGRVGGYTF
TRBV29-1 CSVGEYEQYF
TRBV6-5 CASRSTMNTEAFF
TRBV4-2 CASSQDGEFRGELFF
TRBV7-9 CASSLEQGGYTF
TRBV30 CAWSDNEKLFF
TRBV5-1 CASSVGRTRVNSPLHF
TRBV6-6 CASSFRMNTEAFF
TRBV11-2 CASSLDWIAGGLNNEQFF
TRBV6-5 CASSYLTLSQSGYTF
TRBV29-1 CSARQTPMNTEAFF
TRBV5-6 CASSGLTVYGYTF
TRBV5-6 CASSRQGNYGYTF